This is a list of T cell receptor beta chains from one sample in a study of T cell responses to AZD1222 COVID-19 vaccine. Libraries were prepared by immunoSEQ multiplex PCR; TCRdb keeps only in-frame clonotypes and omits some of them. This sample has 150,000 or so clones, with roughly nine tenths found just once. The specimen comprised peripheral blood, sampled 28 days after the second AZD1222 dose. These receptor sequences come from an adult who received the AZD1222 COVID-19 vaccine. Each CDR3 is given with its conserved first and last residue. D genes are given only for firm matches. Expanded clones are given a class, and other clones once, few, many or no size at all.

v_call: TRBV23-1; j_call: TRBJ2-7; cdr3_length: 9; clone_size: .; d_call: .; cdr3_aa: CASSNQQYF; cdr3_nt: TGCGCCAGCAGTAATCAGCAGTACTTC
v_call: TRBV4-1; j_call: TRBJ2-6; cdr3_length: 13; clone_size: .; d_call: .; cdr3_aa: CASSRPGANVLTF; cdr3_nt: TGCGCCAGCAGCAGGCCTGGGGCCAACGTCCTGACTTTC
v_call: TRBV20-1; j_call: TRBJ1-5; cdr3_length: 15; clone_size: .; d_call: .; cdr3_aa: CSASGGGLSNQPQHF; cdr3_nt: TGCAGTGCTAGTGGGGGGGGCTTGAGCAATCAGCCCCAGCATTTT
v_call: TRBV5-1; j_call: TRBJ2-7; cdr3_length: 15; clone_size: .; d_call: .; cdr3_aa: CASSLTPRRGYEQYF; cdr3_nt: TGCGCCAGCAGCTTGACCCCCAGGAGGGGCTACGAGCAGTACTTC
v_call: TRBV12-5; j_call: TRBJ1-3; cdr3_length: 15; clone_size: .; d_call: .; cdr3_aa: CASGLSGAGGNTIYF; cdr3_nt: TGTGCTAGTGGTTTGAGCGGGGCCGGCGGAAACACCATATATTTT
v_call: TRBV11-2; j_call: TRBJ1-2; cdr3_length: 14; clone_size: .; d_call: .; cdr3_aa: CASSLGVGFYGYTF; cdr3_nt: TGTGCCAGCAGCTTAGGTGTGGGGTTCTATGGCTACACCTTC
v_call: TRBV5-1; j_call: TRBJ2-2; cdr3_length: 16; clone_size: .; d_call: .; cdr3_aa: CASSLVGQRWPGELFF; cdr3_nt: TGCGCCAGCAGCTTGGTCGGCCAAAGGTGGCCCGGGGAGCTGTTTTTT
v_call: TRBV11-1; j_call: TRBJ2-2; cdr3_length: 14; clone_size: .; d_call: .; cdr3_aa: CASRRGFNTGELFF; cdr3_nt: TGTGCCAGCCGAAGAGGCTTTAACACCGGGGAGCTGTTTTTT
v_call: TRBV5-8; j_call: TRBJ2-1; cdr3_length: 13; clone_size: .; d_call: .; cdr3_aa: CASSLLGSNEQFF; cdr3_nt: TGTGCCAGCAGCCTATTAGGATCCAATGAGCAGTTCTTC
v_call: TRBV4-1; j_call: TRBJ1-4; cdr3_length: 15; clone_size: .; d_call: .; cdr3_aa: CASSATWTSGEKLFF; cdr3_nt: TGCGCCAGCAGCGCCACTTGGACCTCTGGGGAAAAACTGTTTTTT
v_call: TRBV19; j_call: TRBJ1-2; cdr3_length: 14; clone_size: .; d_call: .; cdr3_aa: CASRDFGGPLGYTF; cdr3_nt: TGTGCCAGTAGAGATTTCGGGGGACCTCTGGGCTACACCTTC
v_call: TRBV28; j_call: TRBJ1-1; cdr3_length: 13; clone_size: .; d_call: .; cdr3_aa: CASSPGGWTEAFF; cdr3_nt: TGTGCCAGCAGCCCCGGGGGATGGACTGAAGCTTTCTTT
v_call: TRBV7-2; j_call: TRBJ2-2; cdr3_length: 17; clone_size: .; d_call: TRBD2; cdr3_aa: CASSSLTSGLNTGELFF; cdr3_nt: TGTGCCAGCAGTTCCCTGACTAGCGGCCTGAACACCGGGGAGCTGTTTTTT
v_call: TRBV10-3; j_call: TRBJ1-5; cdr3_length: 12; clone_size: .; d_call: .; cdr3_aa: CAIRSEEEPQHF; cdr3_nt: TGTGCCATCAGGTCCGAAGAGGAGCCCCAGCATTTT
v_call: TRBV7-3; j_call: TRBJ2-7; cdr3_length: 13; clone_size: .; d_call: .; cdr3_aa: CASSLTRVYEQYF; cdr3_nt: TGTGCCAGCAGCTTAACGAGAGTGTACGAGCAGTACTTC
v_call: TRBV30; j_call: TRBJ2-5; cdr3_length: 12; clone_size: .; d_call: TRBD2; cdr3_aa: CAWSVGGETQYF; cdr3_nt: TGTGCCTGGAGCGTGGGGGGGGAGACCCAGTACTTC
v_call: TRBV28; j_call: TRBJ2-3; cdr3_length: 18; clone_size: .; d_call: TRBD2; cdr3_aa: CASSPIGLAGGPGDTQYF; cdr3_nt: TGTGCCAGCAGTCCCATCGGGCTAGCGGGAGGGCCAGGAGATACGCAGTATTTT
v_call: TRBV18; j_call: TRBJ2-7; cdr3_length: 15; clone_size: few; d_call: .; cdr3_aa: CASSPAPGPKYEQYF; cdr3_nt: TGTGCCAGCTCACCCGCTCCGGGACCCAAGTACGAGCAGTACTTC
v_call: TRBV6-2/TRBV6-3; j_call: TRBJ2-1; cdr3_length: 11; clone_size: .; d_call: .; cdr3_aa: CASSYSNEQFF; cdr3_nt: TGTGCCAGCAGTTACTCTAATGAGCAGTTCTTC
v_call: TRBV11-2; j_call: TRBJ2-2; cdr3_length: 13; clone_size: once; d_call: .; cdr3_aa: CASSFSGTGELFF; cdr3_nt: TGTGCCAGCAGCTTTTCAGGGACCGGGGAGCTGTTTTTT
v_call: TRBV2; j_call: TRBJ1-6; cdr3_length: 16; clone_size: once; d_call: TRBD1; cdr3_aa: CASGILDRDVNSPLHF; cdr3_nt: TGTGCCAGCGGAATCCTCGACAGGGACGTTAATTCACCCCTCCACTTT
v_call: TRBV10-3; j_call: TRBJ2-7; cdr3_length: 18; clone_size: .; d_call: TRBD1; cdr3_aa: CAISKGAVRKPGEYEQYF; cdr3_nt: TGTGCCATCAGTAAGGGGGCGGTACGGAAACCCGGAGAGTACGAGCAGTACTTC
v_call: TRBV7-9; j_call: TRBJ2-1; cdr3_length: 16; clone_size: .; d_call: .; cdr3_aa: CASSPGGQGIYNEQFF; cdr3_nt: TGTGCCAGCAGCCCAGGGGGGCAGGGAATATACAATGAGCAGTTCTTC
v_call: TRBV12-5; j_call: TRBJ2-1; cdr3_length: 17; clone_size: .; d_call: TRBD2; cdr3_aa: CASGLTSGILSYNEQFF; cdr3_nt: TGTGCTAGTGGTTTGACTAGCGGGATTTTGTCCTACAATGAGCAGTTCTTC
v_call: TRBV27; j_call: TRBJ1-2; cdr3_length: 13; clone_size: .; d_call: .; cdr3_aa: CASSSGTLSGYTF; cdr3_nt: TGTGCCAGCAGTTCCGGGACCCTTAGCGGCTACACCTTC
v_call: TRBV19; j_call: TRBJ2-3; cdr3_length: 15; clone_size: .; d_call: .; cdr3_aa: CASSAYRVHTDTQYF; cdr3_nt: TGTGCCAGTAGTGCCTACAGGGTTCACACAGATACGCAGTATTTT
v_call: TRBV13; j_call: TRBJ2-3; cdr3_length: 15; clone_size: .; d_call: .; cdr3_aa: CASSLAILATEGQYF; cdr3_nt: TGTGCCAGCAGCTTAGCAATTCTAGCCACCGAGGGGCAGTATTTT
v_call: TRBV27; j_call: TRBJ2-5; cdr3_length: 14; clone_size: .; d_call: TRBD1; cdr3_aa: CASSLRQGAGTQYF; cdr3_nt: TGTGCCAGCAGTTTACGGCAGGGGGCTGGGACCCAGTACTTC
v_call: TRBV5-4; j_call: TRBJ2-4; cdr3_length: 19; clone_size: .; d_call: .; cdr3_aa: CASSFRGPAAFRAKNIQYF; cdr3_nt: TGTGCCAGCAGCTTTCGGGGACCAGCTGCTTTTCGCGCCAAAAACATTCAGTACTTC
v_call: TRBV5-6; j_call: TRBJ1-2; cdr3_length: 13; clone_size: .; d_call: TRBD1; cdr3_aa: CASTGQGNYGYTF; cdr3_nt: TGTGCCAGCACTGGACAGGGGAACTATGGCTACACCTTC
v_call: TRBV28; j_call: TRBJ1-1; cdr3_length: 13; clone_size: .; d_call: .; cdr3_aa: CASSWGGNTEAFF; cdr3_nt: TGTGCCAGCAGTTGGGGGGGGAACACTGAAGCTTTCTTT
v_call: TRBV5-6; j_call: TRBJ2-2; cdr3_length: 15; clone_size: .; d_call: TRBD1; cdr3_aa: CASSPGQGMTGELFF; cdr3_nt: TGTGCCAGCAGCCCGGGACAGGGTATGACCGGGGAGCTGTTTTTT
v_call: TRBV28; j_call: TRBJ2-3; cdr3_length: 15; clone_size: .; d_call: TRBD2; cdr3_aa: CASRMTGGPPDTQYF; cdr3_nt: TGTGCCAGCAGGATGACGGGAGGGCCGCCAGATACGCAGTATTTT
v_call: TRBV7-9; j_call: TRBJ2-3; cdr3_length: 14; clone_size: .; d_call: TRBD1; cdr3_aa: CASSLGQGGDTQYF; cdr3_nt: TGTGCCAGCAGCCTAGGACAGGGGGGCGATACGCAGTATTTT
v_call: TRBV12-3/TRBV12-4; j_call: TRBJ2-7; cdr3_length: 13; clone_size: .; d_call: .; cdr3_aa: CASSSDRSDEQYF; cdr3_nt: TGTGCCAGCAGCTCCGACAGGTCGGACGAGCAGTACTTC
v_call: TRBV7-2; j_call: TRBJ2-3; cdr3_length: 12; clone_size: .; d_call: .; cdr3_aa: CASSFNPDTQYF; cdr3_nt: TGTGCCAGCAGCTTCAATCCAGATACGCAGTATTTT
v_call: TRBV20-1; j_call: TRBJ1-5; cdr3_length: 16; clone_size: once; d_call: .; cdr3_aa: CSASHLGYRVNQPQHF; cdr3_nt: TGCAGTGCTAGTCATTTAGGGTACAGGGTCAATCAGCCCCAGCATTTT
v_call: TRBV4-1; j_call: TRBJ2-5; cdr3_length: 15; clone_size: .; d_call: TRBD2; cdr3_aa: CASSQDPSGGAAQYF; cdr3_nt: TGCGCCAGCAGCCAAGATCCGAGCGGGGGGGCGGCCCAGTACTTC
v_call: TRBV16; j_call: TRBJ2-7; cdr3_length: 12; clone_size: .; d_call: .; cdr3_aa: CASTQGQYEQYF; cdr3_nt: TGTGCCAGCACCCAGGGGCAGTACGAGCAGTACTTC
v_call: TRBV19; j_call: TRBJ1-2; cdr3_length: 18; clone_size: .; d_call: TRBD1; cdr3_aa: CASSIGGTGGSRRYGYTF; cdr3_nt: TGTGCCAGTAGTATAGGTGGGACAGGGGGCTCTCGACGCTATGGCTACACCTTC
v_call: TRBV24-1; j_call: TRBJ2-7; cdr3_length: 16; clone_size: .; d_call: .; cdr3_aa: CATSDLFKGIAYEQYF; cdr3_nt: TGTGCCACCAGTGATTTGTTCAAGGGGATCGCCTACGAGCAGTACTTC
v_call: TRBV2; j_call: TRBJ2-5; cdr3_length: 12; clone_size: .; d_call: .; cdr3_aa: CASSAGQETQYF; cdr3_nt: TGTGCCAGCAGTGCGGGCCAAGAGACCCAGTACTTC
v_call: TRBV23-1; j_call: TRBJ2-7; cdr3_length: 16; clone_size: .; d_call: TRBD2; cdr3_aa: CAVEWVIAGERSEQYF; cdr3_nt: TGCGCCGTCGAGTGGGTAATAGCGGGAGAACGGAGCGAGCAGTACTTC
v_call: TRBV24-1; j_call: TRBJ2-1; cdr3_length: 15; clone_size: once; d_call: TRBD2; cdr3_aa: CATSDLGQGGNEQFF; cdr3_nt: TGTGCCACCAGTGATTTAGGTCAGGGAGGGAATGAGCAGTTCTTC
v_call: TRBV7-2; j_call: TRBJ2-3; cdr3_length: 13; clone_size: .; d_call: .; cdr3_aa: CASSSEHTDTQYF; cdr3_nt: TGTGCCAGCAGCTCGGAACACACAGATACGCAGTATTTT
v_call: TRBV5-3; j_call: TRBJ1-1; cdr3_length: 17; clone_size: .; d_call: .; cdr3_aa: CARSSKRAHREGTEAFF; cdr3_nt: TGTGCCAGAAGCTCGAAAAGGGCACACAGGGAGGGCACTGAAGCTTTCTTT
v_call: TRBV6-2/TRBV6-3; j_call: TRBJ1-1; cdr3_length: 12; clone_size: .; d_call: .; cdr3_aa: CASSRPNTEAFF; cdr3_nt: TGTGCCAGCAGCAGGCCGAACACTGAAGCTTTCTTT
v_call: TRBV6-2/TRBV6-3; j_call: TRBJ2-1; cdr3_length: 17; clone_size: .; d_call: TRBD1; cdr3_aa: CASSYGTGLRSYNEQFF; cdr3_nt: TGTGCCAGCAGTTACGGGACAGGCCTGAGGTCCTACAATGAGCAGTTCTTC
v_call: TRBV21-1; j_call: TRBJ1-1; cdr3_length: 20; clone_size: .; d_call: .; cdr3_aa: CASSKFTQNNRARGDTEAFF; cdr3_nt: TGTGCCAGCAGCAAATTCACCCAAAACAACCGGGCGCGAGGCGACACTGAAGCTTTCTTT
v_call: TRBV4-1; j_call: TRBJ2-7; cdr3_length: 15; clone_size: .; d_call: .; cdr3_aa: CASSQSGAGGYEQYF; cdr3_nt: TGCGCCAGCAGCCAATCGGGGGCAGGGGGCTACGAGCAGTACTTC
v_call: TRBV21-1; j_call: TRBJ1-4; cdr3_length: 16; clone_size: .; d_call: .; cdr3_aa: CASSKGLGPSNEKLFF; cdr3_nt: TGTGCCAGCAGCAAAGGGTTGGGACCCTCTAATGAAAAACTGTTTTTT